The TCR beta chain under discussion was sequenced for a study of blood T cell repertoires in COVID-19. Whole-study context: The United States, Italy and Spain provided the acute and convalescent COVID-19 samples.

The J segment lost 4 bases and the V segment lost 7 bases, leaving 5 bases of the junction unmatched. CDR1 and CDR2 (germline): SGHNT, YENEEA. This CDR3 region has 15 residues. Sequencing used immunoSEQ multiplex PCR; TCRdb keeps in-frame clones, though not all of them. The data hold 300,000 or so clones, with 90% observed a single time. Donors were grouped by their self-reported clinical history. Two negative PCRs, clearance, or symptom resolution had been documented for recovered Cohort 3 donors. The V gene is TRBV11-3, the J gene TRBJ2-2; TRBD1 aligns across 11 bases. The specimen sequenced was PBMCs or T cells enriched from blood (not recorded which). The clonotype comes from a man in his 60s who had recovered from COVID-19. In DNA, the CDR3 is TGTGCCAGCATCCGTGGGACAGGGGGCACCGGGGAGCTGTTTTTT. This sequence encodes CASIRGTGGTGELFF.